A selection of T cell receptor beta chains follows, all from one sample in a study of cytomegalovirus exposure and HLA in healthy donors. The assay was immunoSEQ multiplex PCR, and TCRdb's table has in-frame clones only and misses some. The sample consists of 160,000 or so clones, 88% of them appearing once. Material for sequencing was PBMCs. These receptors were collected from a man between 18 and 35 years old in good health and CMV-seronegative. Each CDR3 is given with its conserved first and last residue. Each record gives: clone size, D gene, J gene, V gene, CDR3 DNA, CDR3 protein. A D gene is named only where the DNA matches it firmly. Clone sizes are given selectively: once, few, many, or a class where the clone is expanded.

>.|TRBD2|TRBJ2-3|TRBV11-3
TGTGCCAGCAGCTTCTACGGGGAGGGTACAGATACGCAGTATTTT
CASSFYGEGTDTQYF
>few|.|TRBJ2-7|TRBV29-1
TGCAGCGTTGAAGAAGAACACACTACCTCGTACGAGCAGTACTTC
CSVEEEHTTSYEQYF
>.|TRBD1|TRBJ1-2|TRBV14
TGTGCCAGCAGCCAAGGGACAGGGGGAAACTATGGCTACACCTTC
CASSQGTGGNYGYTF
>.|TRBD2|TRBJ2-7|TRBV18
TGTGCCAGCTCCCCCTTAGCGGGAGGGGGTGAGCAGTACTTC
CASSPLAGGGEQYF
>.|.|TRBJ2-1|TRBV10-1
TGCGCCAGCAGTGAAGTGGGCTACACCACAGGGCAGTTCTTC
CASSEVGYTTGQFF
>once|TRBD1|TRBJ1-4|TRBV5-6
TGTGCCAGCAGCCGTTTCTCAGGGGGGACTAATGAAAAACTGTTTTTT
CASSRFSGGTNEKLFF
>.|.|TRBJ1-3|TRBV27
TGTGCCAGCGGCCCCGCTGGAAACACCATATATTTT
CASGPAGNTIYF
>.|TRBD1|TRBJ2-3|TRBV15
TGTGCCACCAGCAGAGATGGGACAGTACAGTATTTT
CATSRDGTVQYF
>.|TRBD1|TRBJ1-3|TRBV15
TGTGCCACCAGCAGTGGACAGGCGGACGACCCCGGCTCTGGAAACACCATATATTTT
CATSSGQADDPGSGNTIYF
>.|TRBD1|TRBJ1-2|TRBV6-5
TGTGCCAGTAAGCAGGGGGCTCGCGGCTACACCTTC
CASKQGARGYTF
>few|.|TRBJ1-2|TRBV15
TGTGCCACCAGCAGAGATCGGGGAAAGGGCTACACCTTC
CATSRDRGKGYTF